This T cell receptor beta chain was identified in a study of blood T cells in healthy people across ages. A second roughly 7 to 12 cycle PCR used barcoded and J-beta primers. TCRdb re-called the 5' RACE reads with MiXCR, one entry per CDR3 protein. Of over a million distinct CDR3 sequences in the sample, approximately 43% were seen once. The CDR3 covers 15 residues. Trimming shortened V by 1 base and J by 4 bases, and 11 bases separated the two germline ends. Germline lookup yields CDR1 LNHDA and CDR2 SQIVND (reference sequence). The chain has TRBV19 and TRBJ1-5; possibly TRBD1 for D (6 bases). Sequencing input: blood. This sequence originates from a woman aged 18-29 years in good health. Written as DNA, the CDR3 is TGTGCCAGTAGTATAGGCAGGGGAGGGAATCAGCCCCAGCATTTT. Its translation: CASSIGRGGNQPQHF.